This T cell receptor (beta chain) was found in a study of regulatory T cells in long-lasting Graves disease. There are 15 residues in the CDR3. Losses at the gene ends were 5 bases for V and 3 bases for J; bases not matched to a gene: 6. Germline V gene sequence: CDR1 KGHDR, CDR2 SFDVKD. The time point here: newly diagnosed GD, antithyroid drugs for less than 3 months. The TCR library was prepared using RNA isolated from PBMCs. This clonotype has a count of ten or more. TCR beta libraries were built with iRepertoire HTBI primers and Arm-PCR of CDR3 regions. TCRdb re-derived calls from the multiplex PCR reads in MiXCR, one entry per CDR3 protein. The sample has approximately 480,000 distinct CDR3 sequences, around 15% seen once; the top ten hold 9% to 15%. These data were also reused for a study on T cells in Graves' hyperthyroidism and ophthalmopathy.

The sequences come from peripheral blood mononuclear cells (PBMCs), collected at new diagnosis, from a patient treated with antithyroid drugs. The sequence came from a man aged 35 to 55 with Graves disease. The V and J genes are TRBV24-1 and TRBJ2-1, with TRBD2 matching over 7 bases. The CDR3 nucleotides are TGTGCCACCAGTGTGGGCGGGAGAGACTACAATGAGCAGTTCTTC. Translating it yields CATSVGGRDYNEQFF.